A single T cell receptor (beta chain) is shown here with its context. The data originate from a study of blood T cell repertoires in COVID-19. Turning to the study itself: Samples representing acute and convalescent COVID-19 were sourced from the United States, Italy and Spain.

CDR1 MGHDK and CDR2 SYGVNS come from the germline V gene. CDR3 length: 12 residues. With 5 bases removed from V and 8 bases from J, the gap between germline ends came to 13 bases. Generated by immunoSEQ multiplex PCR, the TCRdb table keeps only in-frame clones and is missing some. The repertoire has 29,000 or so clones, 65% to 70% of them found once; the top ten carry roughly 17%. The chain employs TRBV25-1 and TRBJ2-7, with D possibly TRBD1 on 6 matching bases. Sequencing was performed on peripheral blood. The sequence was obtained from a human donor in a cohort sampled during active COVID-19. The CDR3 DNA is TGTGCCAGCAGTCCCCGGCAGGGGAAGCAGTACTTC. Translating gives CASSPRQGKQYF.